This entry lists 8 T cell receptor beta chains sequenced from one sample in a study of persistence of HIV-infected CD4 T cells. The antigens for these receptors are not known. Cells were stimulated with overlapping HIV-1 Gag 15-mer peptides. CD40L-negative CD69-negative CD45RO-high memory CD4+ T cells were sorted as populations depleted of antigen-responding cells. This was the immunoSEQ version 4 assay in survey mode. Method: immunoSEQ multiplex PCR; TCRdb's copy keeps in-frame clones and lacks some. The table shows about 36,000 clones, with 82% occurring only once. The material sequenced was cultured CD4+ T cells from PBMCs, taken from a patient who received antiretroviral therapy. These receptor sequences come from an adult with HIV. The donor label of this sample is uncertain.

The DNA for the CDR3 is TGTGCCAGCAGCCCCCAGACAGGGGGCTCACCCCTCCACTTT. Its translation is CASSPQTGGSPLHF. V is TRBV7-3 and J is TRBJ1-6; 10 bases match TRBD1. The V segment lost 5 bases and the J segment 10 bases; nucleotides outside the gene matches: 5. The CDR3 contains 14 residues. Germline CDR1 is SGHTA and CDR2 is FQGTGA.

This clone was seen more than once but under ten times. The V call is TRBV24-1, the J call TRBJ1-2, with D uncertain. The CDR3 loop spans 14 amino acids. Per the germline V gene, CDR1 is KGHDR and CDR2 is SFDVKD. V lost 4 bases and J 0 bases, leaving 8 bases between the germline ends. As DNA, the CDR3 is TGTGCCACCAGTGACGCGTCGGCTAACTATGGCTACACCTTC. The encoded protein is CATSDASANYGYTF.

This clone has only one observation. J is TRBJ2-1 and V is TRBV28, with D perhaps assigned TRBD1 or TRBD2 (6 bases each). CDR1 is MDHEN and CDR2 is SYDVKM in the germline V gene. V shed 6 bases and J shed 10 bases, with 22 bases lying between them. CDR3 length: 15 residues. The CDR3 coding sequence is TGTGCCAGCAGACGAGAACGGGGGCAATCAAGCGAGCAGTTCTTC. This gives the protein CASRRERGQSSEQFF.

V usage is TRBV2 and J usage is TRBJ1-1; 9 nucleotides line up with TRBD1. Germline assignment: CDR1 SNHLY and CDR2 FYNNEI. The CDR3 has 17 amino acids. Trimming took 6 bases from V and 0 from J; bases not matched to a gene: 11. CDR3 loop: CASRETGGNLLNTEAFF. The CDR3 DNA reads TGTGCCAGCAGGGAAACAGGGGGCAATCTCTTGAACACTGAAGCTTTCTTT. The variable domain in full, completed from reference TRBV2 and TRBJ1-1, reads EPEVTQTPSHQVTQMGQEVILRCVPISNHLYFYWYRQILGQKVEFLVSFYNNEISEKSEIFDDQFSVERPDGSNFTLKIRSTKLEDSAMYFCASRETGGNLLNTEAFFGQGTRLTVV.

The V call is TRBV19, the J call TRBJ1-5; 8 bases are shared with TRBD1. The CDR3 has 15 amino acids. Germline CDR1 LNHDA, CDR2 SQIVND (reference sequence). The trim removed 4 bases at V and 4 bases at J, leaving 6 bases unmatched. CDR3 in amino acids: CASSKIQGGNQPQHF. CDR3 bases: TGTGCCAGTAGTAAAATACAGGGGGGAAATCAGCCCCAGCATTTT.

The genes are TRBV29-1 and TRBJ1-5; TRBD1 aligns across 7 bases. CDR1 SQVTM and CDR2 ANQGSEA come from the germline V gene. The trim removed 6 bases at V and 3 bases at J, leaving 5 bases unmatched. The CDR3 is made up of 13 amino acids. CDR3 residues: CSVGDSLNQPQHF. DNA of the CDR3: TGCAGCGTGGGGGACAGTCTCAATCAGCCCCAGCATTTT. The full variable domain, rest sourced from reference TRBV29-1 and TRBJ1-5, is SAVISQKPSRDICQRGTSLTIQCQVDSQVTMMFWYRQQPGQSLTLIATANQGSEATYESGFVIDKFPISRPNLTFSTLTVSNMSPEDSSIYLCSVGDSLNQPQHFGDGTRLSIL.

The rearrangement uses TRBV3-1 (or the pseudogene TRBV3-2) and TRBJ2-7; no clear D. Trimming left V 2 bases short and J 4 bases short, with 15 bases between. This CDR3 contains 15 residues. Germline lookup yields CDR1 LGHDT and CDR2 YNNKEL (reference sequence). The CDR3: CASSQQPGPWYEQYV. CDR3 DNA: TGTGCCAGCAGCCAACAACCGGGCCCCTGGTACGAGCAGTACGTC.

The V gene is TRBV12-3 or TRBV12-4, the J gene TRBJ2-1, with D possibly matching TRBD1 (6 bases). Trimming removed 3 bases at V and 5 bases at J, with 8 bases between. The CDR3 runs to 13 residues. The CDR3 DNA sequence: TGTGCCAGCAGTTTTGACAGGAACAATGAGCAGTTCTTC. Translated: CASSFDRNNEQFF.